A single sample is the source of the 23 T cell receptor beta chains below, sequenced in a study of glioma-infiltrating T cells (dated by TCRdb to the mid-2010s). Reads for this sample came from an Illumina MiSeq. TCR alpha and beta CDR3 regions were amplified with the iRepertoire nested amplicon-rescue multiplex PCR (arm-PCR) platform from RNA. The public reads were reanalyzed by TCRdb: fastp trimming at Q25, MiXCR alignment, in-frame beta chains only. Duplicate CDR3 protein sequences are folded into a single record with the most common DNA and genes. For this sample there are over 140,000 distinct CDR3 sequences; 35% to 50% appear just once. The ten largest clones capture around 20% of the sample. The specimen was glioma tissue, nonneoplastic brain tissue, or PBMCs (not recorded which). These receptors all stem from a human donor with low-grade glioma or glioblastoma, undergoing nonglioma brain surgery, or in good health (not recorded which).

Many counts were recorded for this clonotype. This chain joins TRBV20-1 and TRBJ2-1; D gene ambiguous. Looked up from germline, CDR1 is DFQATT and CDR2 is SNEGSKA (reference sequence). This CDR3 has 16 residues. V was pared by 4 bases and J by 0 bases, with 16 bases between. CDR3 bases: TGCAGTGCTAATCCGAGAGAGGCGAGCTCCTACAATGAGCAGTTCTTC. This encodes CSANPREASSYNEQFF.

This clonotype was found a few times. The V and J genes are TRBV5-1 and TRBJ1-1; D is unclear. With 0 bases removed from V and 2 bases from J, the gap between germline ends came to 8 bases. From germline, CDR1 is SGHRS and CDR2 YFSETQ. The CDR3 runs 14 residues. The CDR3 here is CASSLDQTNTEAFF. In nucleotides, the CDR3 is TGCGCCAGCAGCTTGGACCAGACCAACACTGAAGCTTTCTTT. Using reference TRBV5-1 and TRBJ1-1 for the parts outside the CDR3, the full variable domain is KAGVTQTPRYLIKTRGQQVTLSCSPISGHRSVSWYQQTPGQGLQFLFEYFSETQRNKGNFPGRFSGRQFSNSRSEMNVSTLELGDSALYLCASSLDQTNTEAFFGQGTRLTVV.

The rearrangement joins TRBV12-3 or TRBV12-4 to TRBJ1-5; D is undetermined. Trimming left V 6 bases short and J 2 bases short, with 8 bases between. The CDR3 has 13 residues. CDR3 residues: CASRLSGNQPQHF. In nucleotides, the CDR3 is TGTGCCAGCAGATTGAGTGGCAATCAGCCCCAGCATTTT.

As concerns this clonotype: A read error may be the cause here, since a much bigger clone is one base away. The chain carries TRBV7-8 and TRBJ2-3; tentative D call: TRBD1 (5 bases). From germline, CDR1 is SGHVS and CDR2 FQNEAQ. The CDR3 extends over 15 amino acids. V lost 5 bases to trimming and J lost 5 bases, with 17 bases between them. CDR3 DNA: TGTGCCAGCAGCCGGACACCTACAGTGGGAGATACGCAGTATTTT. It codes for CASSRTPTVGDTQYF.

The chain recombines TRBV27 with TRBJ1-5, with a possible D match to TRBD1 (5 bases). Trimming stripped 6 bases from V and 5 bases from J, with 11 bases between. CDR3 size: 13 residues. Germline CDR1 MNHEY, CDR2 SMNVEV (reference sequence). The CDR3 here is CASRFREDQPQHF. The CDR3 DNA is TGTGCCAGCAGGTTCAGGGAAGATCAGCCCCAGCATTTT.

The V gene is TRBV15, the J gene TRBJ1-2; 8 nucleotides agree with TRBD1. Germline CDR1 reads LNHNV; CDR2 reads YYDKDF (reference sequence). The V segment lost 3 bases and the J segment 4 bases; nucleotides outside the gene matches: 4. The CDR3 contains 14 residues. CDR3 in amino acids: CATSREDRAYGYTF. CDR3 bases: TGTGCCACCAGCAGGGAGGACAGGGCCTATGGCTACACCTTC. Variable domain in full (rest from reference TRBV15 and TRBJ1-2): DAMVIQNPRYQVTQFGKPVTLSCSQTLNHNVMYWYQQKSSQAPKLLFHYYDKDFNNEADTPDNFQSRRPNTSFCFLDIRSPGLGDTAMYLCATSREDRAYGYTFGSGTRLTVV.

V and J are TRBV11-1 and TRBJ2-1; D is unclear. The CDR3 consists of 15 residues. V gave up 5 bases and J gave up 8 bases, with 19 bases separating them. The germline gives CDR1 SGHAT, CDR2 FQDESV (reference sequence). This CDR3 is CASSLTNHPWDEQFF. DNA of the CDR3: TGTGCCAGCAGCCTAACAAACCACCCTTGGGATGAGCAGTTCTTC.

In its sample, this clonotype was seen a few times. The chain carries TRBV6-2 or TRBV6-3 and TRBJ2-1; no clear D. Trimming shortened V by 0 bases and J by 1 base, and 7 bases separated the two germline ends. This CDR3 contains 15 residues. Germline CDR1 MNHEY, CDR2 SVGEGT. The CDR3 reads CASSYSTASYNEQFF. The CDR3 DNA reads TGTGCCAGCAGTTACTCGACTGCTTCCTACAATGAGCAGTTCTTC.

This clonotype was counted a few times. CDR3 in amino acids: CSARAGGIRHFNTEAFF. The CDR3 DNA follows: TGCAGTGCTAGAGCTGGGGGAATTCGACATTTTAACACTGAAGCTTTCTTT. The chain carries TRBV20-1 and TRBJ1-1, with D possibly TRBD1 on 5 matching bases. With 1 base removed from V and 2 bases from J, the gap between germline ends came to 20 bases. This CDR3 has 17 amino acids. Germline CDR1 DFQATT, CDR2 SNEGSKA (reference sequence).

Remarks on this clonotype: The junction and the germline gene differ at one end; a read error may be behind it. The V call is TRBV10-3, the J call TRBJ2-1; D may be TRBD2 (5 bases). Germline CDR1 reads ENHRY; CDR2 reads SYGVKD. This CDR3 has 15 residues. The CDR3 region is CAVSAGRSAYNEQFF. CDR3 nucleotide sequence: TGTGCCGTCAGTGCCGGACGTAGCGCGTACAATGAGCAGTTCTTC.

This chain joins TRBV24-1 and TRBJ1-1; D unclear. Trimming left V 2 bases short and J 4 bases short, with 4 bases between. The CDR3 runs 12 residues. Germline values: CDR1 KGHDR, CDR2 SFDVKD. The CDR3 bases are TGTGCCACCAGTGATTCCGGCACTGAAGCTTTCTTT. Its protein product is CATSDSGTEAFF.

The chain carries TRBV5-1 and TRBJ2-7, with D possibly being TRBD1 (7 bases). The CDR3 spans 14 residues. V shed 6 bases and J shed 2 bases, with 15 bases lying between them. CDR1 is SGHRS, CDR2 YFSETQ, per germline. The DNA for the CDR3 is TGCGCCAGCAACCCGGGGGACAGAGCCTACGAGCAGTACTTC. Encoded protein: CASNPGDRAYEQYF.

The CDR3 DNA reads TGTGCCAGCAGTTACTCCCATCTAGCGGCTAGCACAGATACGCAGTATTTT. It yields the protein CASSYSHLAASTDTQYF. This chain joins TRBV6-5 and TRBJ2-3; 7 positions match TRBD2. The CDR3 is made up of 17 amino acids. Trimming removed 0 bases from V and 0 bases from J; junction bases left unmatched: 6. Germline-derived CDR1 and CDR2 are MNHEY and SVGAGI.

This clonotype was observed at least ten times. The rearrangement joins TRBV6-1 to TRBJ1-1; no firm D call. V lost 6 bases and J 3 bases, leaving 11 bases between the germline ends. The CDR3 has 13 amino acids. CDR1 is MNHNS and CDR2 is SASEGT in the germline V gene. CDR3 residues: CASRIYQDTEAFF. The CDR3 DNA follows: TGTGCCAGCAGGATCTATCAGGACACTGAAGCTTTCTTT.

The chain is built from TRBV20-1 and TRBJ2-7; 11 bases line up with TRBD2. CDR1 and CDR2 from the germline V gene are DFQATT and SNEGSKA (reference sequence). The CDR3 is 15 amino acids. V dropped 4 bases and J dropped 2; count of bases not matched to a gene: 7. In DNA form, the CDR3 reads TGCAGTGCTACCCGACTAGCGGGATTACCCTACGAGCAGTACTTC. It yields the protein CSATRLAGLPYEQYF.

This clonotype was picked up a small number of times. For the CDR3, the DNA is TGTGCCAGCAGTGGACCTCGGAGCTCCTATAATTCACCCCTCCACTTT. Protein sequence: CASSGPRSSYNSPLHF. The V call is TRBV6-1, the J call TRBJ1-6; D is unresolved. This CDR3 has 16 residues. The germline V gene has CDR1 MNHNS and CDR2 SASEGT. V shed 4 bases and J shed 0 bases, with 10 bases lying between them.

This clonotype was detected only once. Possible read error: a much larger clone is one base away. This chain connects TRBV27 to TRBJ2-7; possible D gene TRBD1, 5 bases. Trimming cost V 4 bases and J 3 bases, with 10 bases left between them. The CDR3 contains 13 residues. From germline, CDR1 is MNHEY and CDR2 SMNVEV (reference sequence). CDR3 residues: CASSSDRLYEQYF. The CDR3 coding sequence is TGTGCCAGCAGTTCTGACAGACTCTACGAGCAGTACTTC.

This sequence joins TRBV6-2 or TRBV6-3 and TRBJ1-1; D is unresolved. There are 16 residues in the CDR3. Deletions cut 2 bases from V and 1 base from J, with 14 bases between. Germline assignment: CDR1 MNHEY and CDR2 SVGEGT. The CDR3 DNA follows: TGTGCCAGCAGTTACGTACCTTACCTTAGGAACACTGAAGCTTTCTTT. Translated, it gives CASSYVPYLRNTEAFF.

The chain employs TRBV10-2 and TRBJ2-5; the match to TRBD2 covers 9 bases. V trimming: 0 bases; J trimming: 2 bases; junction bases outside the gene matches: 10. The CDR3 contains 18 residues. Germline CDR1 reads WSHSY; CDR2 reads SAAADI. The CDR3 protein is CASSESWVAGAKQETQYF. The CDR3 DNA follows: TGCGCCAGCAGTGAGTCGTGGGTAGCGGGAGCTAAACAAGAGACCCAGTACTTC.

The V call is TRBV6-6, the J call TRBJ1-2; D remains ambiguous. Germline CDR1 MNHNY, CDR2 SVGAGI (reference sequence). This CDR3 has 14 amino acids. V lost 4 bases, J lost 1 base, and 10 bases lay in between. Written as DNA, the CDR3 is TGTGCCAGCAGTTTGAACAGAGATAACTATGGCTACACCTTC. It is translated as CASSLNRDNYGYTF.

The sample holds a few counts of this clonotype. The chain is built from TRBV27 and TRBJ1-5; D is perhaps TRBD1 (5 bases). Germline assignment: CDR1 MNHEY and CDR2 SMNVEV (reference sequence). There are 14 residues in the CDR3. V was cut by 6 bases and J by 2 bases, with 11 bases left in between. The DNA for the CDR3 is TGTGCCAGCAGCCACCAGGGAGGCAATCAGCCCCAGCATTTT. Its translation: CASSHQGGNQPQHF.

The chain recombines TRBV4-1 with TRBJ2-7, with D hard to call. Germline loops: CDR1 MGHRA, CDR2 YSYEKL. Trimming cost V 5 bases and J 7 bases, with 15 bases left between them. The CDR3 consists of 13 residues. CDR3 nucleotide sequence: TGCGCCAGCAGCTATAGAGTGGGAATTGAGCAGTACTTC. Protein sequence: CASSYRVGIEQYF.

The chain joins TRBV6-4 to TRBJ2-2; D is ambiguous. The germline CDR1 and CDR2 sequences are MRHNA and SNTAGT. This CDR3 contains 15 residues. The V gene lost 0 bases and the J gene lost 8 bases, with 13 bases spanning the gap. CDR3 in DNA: TGTGCCAGCAGTGACTCGAGAGATATGGAAGGGGAGCTGTTTTTT. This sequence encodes CASSDSRDMEGELFF.